The following is a TCR beta chain sequence with its context. Its antigen is undetermined. Built from TCR beta cDNA, the libraries had unique molecular identifiers in them. With roughly 0.9 to 11 million T cells as the source, 450,000 to 600,000 cDNA molecules resulted. Via MiXCR, TCRdb re-called the PCR reads, giving one row per CDR3 protein. The sample lists some 370,000 distinct CDR3 sequences, 30% to 45% occurring once. This specimen comes from a study of post-analysis software for immune sequencing data. In the study overall: Secondary progressive, relapsing-remitting and progressive-relapsing multiple sclerosis were among the included disease courses. Findings and caveats of the study: Diversity measured as normalized Chao1 was significantly lower in multiple sclerosis patients than in controls. Among a few TRBV segments more frequent in patients than controls were TRBV5-6, TRBV5-1 and TRBV20-1. Those samples that were prepared in the same batch co-clustered strongly by F measure.

Germline V gene sequence: CDR1 SNHLY, CDR2 FYNNEI. V lost 5 bases and J lost 8, with 10 bases in between. This CDR3 spans 12 amino acids. The rearrangement links TRBV2 to TRBJ2-1; possibly TRBD2 for D (5 bases). The sequence derives from a girl between 10 and 17 years old with multiple sclerosis. Sequencing was carried out using blood. The CDR3 loop is CASSLLVHEQFF. CDR3 DNA sequence: TGTGCCAGCAGTTTACTAGTTCATGAGCAGTTCTTC.